This T cell receptor (beta chain) was profiled in a study of blood T cell repertoires in COVID-19. The wider study: The study drew acute and convalescent COVID-19 samples from the United States, Italy and Spain. PBMCs, B-cell-depleted T cells, or T cells provided the cDNA or gDNA that made up the material.

The data were produced by immunoSEQ multiplex PCR, yet TCRdb's version contains in-frame clones alone and is incomplete. The sample records 310,000 or so clones, about 87% being singletons. Enrollment of patients from Seattle took place during active infection, with longitudinal follow-up. The trim removed 4 bases at V and 1 base at J, leaving 16 bases unmatched. The CDR3 is 18 residues long. The germline V gene encodes CDR1 SGHDT and CDR2 YYEEEE. The TCR was taken from a man younger than 40 with COVID-19, enrolled during active disease. This sequence joins TRBV5-6 and TRBJ1-2; 7 nucleotides align to TRBD1. Sequences were obtained from peripheral blood. The CDR3 reads CASSTDRWGGRHNYGYTF. The CDR3 DNA reads TGTGCCAGCAGCACGGACAGGTGGGGCGGGCGACATAACTATGGCTACACCTTC.